This T cell receptor (beta chain) originates from a study of response to subunit inactivated influenza vaccine. Notes on this clonotype: Its antigen is not known.

Study outcomes and limitations: There was a suggestion from the authors that each seasonal influenza vaccination recruits few new T cells.

TCRdb reprocessed the RT-PCR reads via MiXCR and lists one record per CDR3 protein. The sample carries about 700,000 distinct CDR3 sequences, around 13% recorded once. CDR3 length: 14 amino acids. CDR1 is SGHTA and CDR2 is FQGNSA in the germline V gene. V was cut by 7 bases and J by 8 bases, with 19 bases left in between. The sequencing here drew on PBMCs from blood, taken less than 15 days before vaccination. This receptor was obtained from a man aged 50-60 years who received an inactivated influenza vaccine. This chain joins TRBV7-2 and TRBJ2-3; D is uncertain. CDR3 amino acids: CASIRQGAEVTQYF. DNA of the CDR3: TGTGCCAGCATCCGACAAGGAGCTGAGGTTACGCAGTATTTT.